The T cell receptor beta chain under discussion was sequenced for a study of a mutant IDH1 vaccine in newly diagnosed glioma. About the study: Patients got their first vaccination 4-6 weeks after radiotherapy alone, or with temozolomide cycles. Receipt of radiotherapy, temozolomide, or both preceded the study, and most received both.

V shed 4 bases and J 6 bases; nucleotides not matched to a gene: 9. Germline V gives CDR1 LNHDA, CDR2 SQIVND (reference sequence). CDR3 length equals 15 residues. Clones were sequenced by immunoSEQ multiplex PCR, and TCRdb holds only the in-frame ones, with some missing. The sample contains 88,000 or so clones, 65% to 90% of which appear only once. Time point given: week 23, last vaccination. In every dose of vaccine, 300 ug of mutant IDH1 20-mer peptide was given alongside topical imiquimod. In every donor, the tumor was a new WHO grade 3 or 4 IDH1-mutant, ATRX-lost astrocytoma. This clone has just one count. Antigen specificity is unknown.

The sample here was PBMCs, taken from a glioma patient whose treatment included an IDH1 peptide vaccine. The origin of this receptor is a man aged 25 to 40 with glioma. Some clones in this sample may be carry-over from other donors' samples. The chain recombines TRBV19 with TRBJ2-7, with 10 bases identical to TRBD2. DNA for the CDR3: TGTGCCAGTAGTAGTCTAGCGGGAGAGCGAGGCGAGCAGTACTTC. Translating it yields CASSSLAGERGEQYF.